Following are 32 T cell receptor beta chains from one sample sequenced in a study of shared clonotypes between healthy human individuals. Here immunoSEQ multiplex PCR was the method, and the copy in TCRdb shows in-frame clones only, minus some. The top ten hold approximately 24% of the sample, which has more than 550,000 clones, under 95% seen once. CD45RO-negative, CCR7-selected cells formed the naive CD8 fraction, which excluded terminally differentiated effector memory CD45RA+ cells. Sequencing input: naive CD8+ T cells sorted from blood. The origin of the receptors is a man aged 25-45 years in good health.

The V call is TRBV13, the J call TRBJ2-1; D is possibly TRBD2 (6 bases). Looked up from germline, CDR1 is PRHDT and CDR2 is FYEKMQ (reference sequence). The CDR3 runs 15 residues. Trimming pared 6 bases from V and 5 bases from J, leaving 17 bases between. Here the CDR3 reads CASRNTGSRNNEQFF. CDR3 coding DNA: TGTGCCAGCAGGAATACCGGGAGTAGGAACAATGAGCAGTTCTTC.

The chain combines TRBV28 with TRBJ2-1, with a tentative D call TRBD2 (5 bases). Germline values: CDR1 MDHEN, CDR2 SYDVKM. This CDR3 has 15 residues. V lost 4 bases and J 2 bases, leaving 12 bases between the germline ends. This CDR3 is CASSSLGSAYNEQFF. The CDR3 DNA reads TGTGCCAGCAGTTCACTAGGTTCGGCCTACAATGAGCAGTTCTTC.

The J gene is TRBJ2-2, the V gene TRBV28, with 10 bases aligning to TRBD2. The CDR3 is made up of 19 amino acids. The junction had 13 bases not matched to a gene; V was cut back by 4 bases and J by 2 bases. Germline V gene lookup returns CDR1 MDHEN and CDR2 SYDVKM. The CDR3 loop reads CASSYGAGGLLINTGELFF. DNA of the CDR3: TGTGCCAGCAGTTACGGAGCGGGAGGGTTGTTAATAAACACCGGGGAGCTGTTTTTT.

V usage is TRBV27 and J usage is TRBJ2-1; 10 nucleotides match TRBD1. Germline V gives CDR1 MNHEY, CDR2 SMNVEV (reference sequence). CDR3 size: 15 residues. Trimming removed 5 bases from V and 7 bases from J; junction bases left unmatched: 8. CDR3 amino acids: CASSGGTGAWNEQFF. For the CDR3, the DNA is TGTGCCAGCAGTGGGGGGACAGGGGCGTGGAATGAGCAGTTCTTC.

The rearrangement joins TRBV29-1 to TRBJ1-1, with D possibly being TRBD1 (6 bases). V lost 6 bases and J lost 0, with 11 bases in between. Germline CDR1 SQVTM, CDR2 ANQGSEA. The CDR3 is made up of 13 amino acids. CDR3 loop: CSVRTVMNTEAFF. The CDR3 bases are TGCAGCGTGCGGACAGTTATGAACACTGAAGCTTTCTTT.

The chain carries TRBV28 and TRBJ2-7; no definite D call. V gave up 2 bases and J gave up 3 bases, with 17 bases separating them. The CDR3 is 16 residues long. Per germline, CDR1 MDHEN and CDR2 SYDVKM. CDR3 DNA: TGTGCCAGCAGTTTAGGTCCCAGAAACACCCACTACGAGCAGTACTTC. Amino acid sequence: CASSLGPRNTHYEQYF.

The CDR3 DNA follows: TGTGCCAGCAGCATACGAGAACATCCGGGACAGGGAGTTCCTAGCAATCAGCCCCAGCATTTT. Encoded protein: CASSIREHPGQGVPSNQPQHF. The genes are TRBV7-3 and TRBJ1-5, with 9 bases identical to TRBD1. Germline loops: CDR1 SGHTA, CDR2 FQGTGA. The CDR3 sequence is 21 residues long. V gave up 5 bases and J gave up 0 bases; unmatched junction bases: 20. The variable domain in full, completed from reference TRBV7-3 and TRBJ1-5, reads GAGVSQTPSNKVTEKGKYVELRCDPISGHTALYWYRQSLGQGPEFLIYFQGTGAADDSGLPNDRFFAVRPEGSVSTLKIQRTERGDSAVYLCASSIREHPGQGVPSNQPQHFGDGTRLSIL.

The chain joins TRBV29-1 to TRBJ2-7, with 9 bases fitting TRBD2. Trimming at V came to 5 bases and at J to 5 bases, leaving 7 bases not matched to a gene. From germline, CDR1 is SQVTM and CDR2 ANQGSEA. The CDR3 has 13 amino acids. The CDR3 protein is CSVRGRASDEQYF. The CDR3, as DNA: TGCAGCGTTCGCGGGAGGGCCAGCGACGAGCAGTACTTC.

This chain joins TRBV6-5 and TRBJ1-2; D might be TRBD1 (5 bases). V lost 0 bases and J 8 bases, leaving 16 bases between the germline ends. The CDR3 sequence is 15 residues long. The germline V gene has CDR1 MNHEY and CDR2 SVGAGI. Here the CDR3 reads CASSYSSLGVQGYTF. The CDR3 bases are TGTGCCAGCAGTTACTCAAGTTTGGGGGTCCAAGGCTACACCTTC.

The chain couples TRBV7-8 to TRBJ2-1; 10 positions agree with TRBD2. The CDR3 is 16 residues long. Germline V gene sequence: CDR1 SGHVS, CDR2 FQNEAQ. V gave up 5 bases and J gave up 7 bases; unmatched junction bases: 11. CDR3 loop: CASSLVASGGHNEQFF. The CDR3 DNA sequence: TGTGCCAGCAGCCTAGTGGCTAGCGGGGGTCATAATGAGCAGTTCTTC.

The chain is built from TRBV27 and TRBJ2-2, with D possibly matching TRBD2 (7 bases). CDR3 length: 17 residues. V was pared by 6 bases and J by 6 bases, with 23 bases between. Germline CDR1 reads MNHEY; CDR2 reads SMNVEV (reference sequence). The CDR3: CASSPLGGRGPAGELFF. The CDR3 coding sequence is TGTGCCAGCAGCCCTCTCGGAGGGCGGGGGCCGGCCGGGGAGCTGTTTTTT.

In DNA form, the CDR3 reads TGTGCCAGCCACTCTCAAGGAGGCGGCTACGAGCAGTACTTC. Its protein is CASHSQGGGYEQYF. V usage is TRBV6-1 and J usage is TRBJ2-7; possible D gene TRBD2, 5 bases. This CDR3 contains 14 residues. Trimming stripped 8 bases from V and 3 bases from J, with 17 bases between. CDR1 MNHNS and CDR2 SASEGT come from the germline V gene.

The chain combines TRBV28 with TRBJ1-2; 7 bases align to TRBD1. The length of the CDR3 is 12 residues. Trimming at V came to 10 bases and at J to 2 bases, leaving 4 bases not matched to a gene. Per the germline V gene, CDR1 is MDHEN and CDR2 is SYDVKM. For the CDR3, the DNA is TGTGCCAACGAGGACAGGAACTATGGCTACACCTTC. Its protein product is CANEDRNYGYTF.

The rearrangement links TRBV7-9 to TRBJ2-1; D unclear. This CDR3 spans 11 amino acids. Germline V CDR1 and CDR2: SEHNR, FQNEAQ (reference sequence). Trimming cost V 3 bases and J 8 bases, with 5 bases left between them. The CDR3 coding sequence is TGTGCCAGCAGCTTCGCGGATGAGCAGTTCTTC. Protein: CASSFADEQFF.

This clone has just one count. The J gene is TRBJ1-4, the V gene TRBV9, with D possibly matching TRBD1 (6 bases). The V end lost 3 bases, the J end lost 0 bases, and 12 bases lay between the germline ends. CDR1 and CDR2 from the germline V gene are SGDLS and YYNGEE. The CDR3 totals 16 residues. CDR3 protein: CASSERQEATNEKLFF. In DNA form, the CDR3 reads TGTGCCAGCAGCGAGAGACAGGAAGCAACTAATGAAAAACTGTTTTTT.

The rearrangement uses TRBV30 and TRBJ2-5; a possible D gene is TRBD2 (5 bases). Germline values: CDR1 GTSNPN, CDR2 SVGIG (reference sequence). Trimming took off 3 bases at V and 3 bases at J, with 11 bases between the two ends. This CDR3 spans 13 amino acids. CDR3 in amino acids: CAWSTGVEETQYF. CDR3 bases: TGTGCCTGGAGCACCGGGGTAGAAGAGACCCAGTACTTC.

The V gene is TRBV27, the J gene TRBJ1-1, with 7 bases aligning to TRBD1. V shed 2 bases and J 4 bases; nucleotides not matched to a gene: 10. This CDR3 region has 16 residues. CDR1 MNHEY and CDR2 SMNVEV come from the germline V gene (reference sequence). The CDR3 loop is CASSLRRTGFVTEAFF. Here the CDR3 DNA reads TGTGCCAGCAGTTTAAGGAGGACAGGCTTTGTCACTGAAGCTTTCTTT.

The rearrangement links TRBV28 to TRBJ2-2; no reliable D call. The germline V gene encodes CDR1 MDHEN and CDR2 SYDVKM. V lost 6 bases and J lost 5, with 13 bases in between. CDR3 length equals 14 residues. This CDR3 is CASRLVKRTGELFF. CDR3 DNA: TGTGCCAGCAGACTTGTGAAAAGGACCGGGGAGCTGTTTTTT.

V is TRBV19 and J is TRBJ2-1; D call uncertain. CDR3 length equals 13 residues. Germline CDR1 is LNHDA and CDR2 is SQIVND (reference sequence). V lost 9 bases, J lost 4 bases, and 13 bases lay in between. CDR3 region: CASAGWGYNEQFF. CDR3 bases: TGTGCCAGCGCAGGTTGGGGTTACAATGAGCAGTTCTTC.

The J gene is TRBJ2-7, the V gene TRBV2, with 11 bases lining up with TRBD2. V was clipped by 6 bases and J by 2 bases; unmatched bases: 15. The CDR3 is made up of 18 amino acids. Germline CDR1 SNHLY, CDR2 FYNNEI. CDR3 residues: CASRDDFGTSGTTYEQYF. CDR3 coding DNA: TGTGCCAGCAGAGACGACTTTGGGACTAGCGGCACCACCTACGAGCAGTACTTC.

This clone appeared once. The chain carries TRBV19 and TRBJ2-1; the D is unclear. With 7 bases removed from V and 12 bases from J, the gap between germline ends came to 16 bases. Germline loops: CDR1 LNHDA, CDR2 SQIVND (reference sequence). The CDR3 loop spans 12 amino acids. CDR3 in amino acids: CASTGPLPWQFF. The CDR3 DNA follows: TGTGCCAGTACCGGACCCCTACCGTGGCAGTTCTTC.

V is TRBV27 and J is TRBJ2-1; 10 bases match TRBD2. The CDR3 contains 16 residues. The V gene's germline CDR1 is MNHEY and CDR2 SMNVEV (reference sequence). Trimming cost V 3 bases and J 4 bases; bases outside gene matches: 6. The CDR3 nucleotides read TGTGCCAGCAGTTTGACTAGCGGGCATATTTACAATGAGCAGTTCTTC. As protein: CASSLTSGHIYNEQFF.

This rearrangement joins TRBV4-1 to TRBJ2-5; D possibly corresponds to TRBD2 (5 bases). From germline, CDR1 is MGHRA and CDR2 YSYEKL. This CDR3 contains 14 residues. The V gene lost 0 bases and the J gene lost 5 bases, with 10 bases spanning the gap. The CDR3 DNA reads TGCGCCAGCAGCCAAGACGGTTCTAGCGAGACCCAGTACTTC. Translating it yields CASSQDGSSETQYF.

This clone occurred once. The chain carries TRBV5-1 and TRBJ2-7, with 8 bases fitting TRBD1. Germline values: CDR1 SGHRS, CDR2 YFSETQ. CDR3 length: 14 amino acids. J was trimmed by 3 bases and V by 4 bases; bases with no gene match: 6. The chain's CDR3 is CASSPGQAIYEQYF. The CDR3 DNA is TGCGCCAGCAGCCCGGGACAGGCAATCTACGAGCAGTACTTC.

In nucleotides, the CDR3 is TGTGCCAGCAGCTTAGATCTGACAGGGGGAATTTACAATGAGCAGTTCTTC. This translates into CASSLDLTGGIYNEQFF. The chain uses TRBV11-2 and TRBJ2-1; 9 nucleotides align to TRBD1. CDR1 SGHAT and CDR2 FQNNGV come from the germline V gene. The CDR3 covers 17 residues. Trimming at V came to 0 bases and at J to 4 bases, leaving 7 bases not matched to a gene.

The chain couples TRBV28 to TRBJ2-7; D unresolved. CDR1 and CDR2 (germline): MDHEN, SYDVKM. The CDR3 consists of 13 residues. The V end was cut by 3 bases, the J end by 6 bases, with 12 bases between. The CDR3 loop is CASSFRATGEQYF. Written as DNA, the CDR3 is TGTGCCAGCAGTTTCCGGGCTACGGGCGAGCAGTACTTC. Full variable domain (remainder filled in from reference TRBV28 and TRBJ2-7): DVKVTQSSRYLVKRTGEKVFLECVQDMDHENMFWYRQDPGLGLRLIYFSYDVKMKEKGDIPEGYSVSREKKERFSLILESASTNQTSMYLCASSFRATGEQYFGPGTRLTVT.

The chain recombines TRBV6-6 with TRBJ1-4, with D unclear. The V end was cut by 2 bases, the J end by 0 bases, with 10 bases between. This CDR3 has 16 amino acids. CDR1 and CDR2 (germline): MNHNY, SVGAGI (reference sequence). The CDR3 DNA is TGTGCCAGCAGTTACGCTGGAGAAGCAACTAATGAAAAACTGTTTTTT. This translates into CASSYAGEATNEKLFF.

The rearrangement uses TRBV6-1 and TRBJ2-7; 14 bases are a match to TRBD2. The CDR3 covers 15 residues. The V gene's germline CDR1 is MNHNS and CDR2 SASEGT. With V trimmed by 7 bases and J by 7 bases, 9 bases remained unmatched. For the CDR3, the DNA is TGTGCCAGCACCCTGACCGGGACTAGCGGGAGAGAGCAGTACTTC. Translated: CASTLTGTSGREQYF.

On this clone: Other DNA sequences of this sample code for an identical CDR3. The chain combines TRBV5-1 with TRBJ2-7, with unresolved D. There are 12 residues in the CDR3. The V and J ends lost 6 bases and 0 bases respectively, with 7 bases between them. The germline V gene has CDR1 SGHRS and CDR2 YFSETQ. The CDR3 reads CASTGSSYEQYF. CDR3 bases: TGCGCCAGCACAGGAAGCTCCTACGAGCAGTACTTC.

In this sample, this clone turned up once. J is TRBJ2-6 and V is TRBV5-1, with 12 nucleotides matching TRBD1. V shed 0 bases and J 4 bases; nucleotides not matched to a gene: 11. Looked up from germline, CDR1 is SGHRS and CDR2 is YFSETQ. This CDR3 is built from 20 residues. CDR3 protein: CASSLVAPGQGAAGANVLTF. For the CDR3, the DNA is TGCGCCAGCAGCTTGGTTGCACCGGGACAGGGGGCAGCCGGGGCCAACGTCCTGACTTTC.

Here the CDR3 DNA reads TGTGCCAGCAGTTTAGGTTCCGGAATAGCGGGAGTCTACAATGAGCAGTTCTTC. Translation gives CASSLGSGIAGVYNEQFF. The chain joins TRBV27 to TRBJ2-1; 9 nucleotides line up with TRBD2. Germline CDR1 and CDR2: MNHEY and SMNVEV (reference sequence). Unmatched junction bases numbered 11, after V lost 2 bases and J lost 3 bases. The CDR3 consists of 18 residues.

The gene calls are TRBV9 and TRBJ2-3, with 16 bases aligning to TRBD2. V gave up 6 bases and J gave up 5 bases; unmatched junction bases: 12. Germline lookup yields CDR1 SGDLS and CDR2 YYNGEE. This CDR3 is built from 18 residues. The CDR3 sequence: CASTPYGTSGRVEDTQYF. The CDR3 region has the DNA TGTGCCAGCACACCCTACGGGACTAGCGGGAGGGTGGAAGATACGCAGTATTTT.